The 9 T cell receptor beta chains below were found in one sample sequenced in a study of T cells in localized non-small cell lung cancer. Generated by immunoSEQ multiplex PCR, the TCRdb table keeps only in-frame clones and is missing some. The sample has 60,000 to 85,000 clones, 86% seen once. This specimen consisted of peripheral blood, obtained before any cancer treatment. The receptors were sampled from a male donor at least 60 years old with stage III squamous cell lung carcinoma.

The J gene is TRBJ2-5, the V gene TRBV18; D uncertain. The length of the CDR3 is 15 residues. Trimming removed 0 bases from V and 3 bases from J, with 11 bases in between. Germline CDR1 reads KGHSH; CDR2 reads LQKENI. The CDR3 is CASSPPGSYKETQYF. The CDR3 bases are TGTGCCAGCTCACCACCGGGAAGCTATAAAGAGACCCAGTACTTC.

The DNA of the CDR3 is TGTGCCAGCAGCCCCGCGACTAGCGGGGGCACCGGGGAGCTGTTTTTT. Protein: CASSPATSGGTGELFF. The chain links TRBV14 to TRBJ2-2, with TRBD2 matching over 12 bases. CDR3 size: 16 residues. The germline CDR1 and CDR2 sequences are SGHDN and FVKESK. J was trimmed by 4 bases and V by 4 bases; bases with no gene match: 4. The variable domain in full, with the rest retrieved from reference TRBV14 and TRBJ2-2, is EAGVTQFPSHSVIEKGQTVTLRCDPISGHDNLYWYRRVMGKEIKFLLHFVKESKQDESGMPNNRFLAERTGGTYSTLKVQPAELEDSGVYFCASSPATSGGTGELFFGEGSRLTVL.

The V call is TRBV5-1, the J call TRBJ1-2; D is uncertain. Germline V gene lookup returns CDR1 SGHRS and CDR2 YFSETQ. Trimming shortened V by 1 base and J by 3 bases, and 7 bases separated the two germline ends. The CDR3 has 13 amino acids. CDR3 nucleotides: TGCGCCAGCAGCTTGTATACGGACTATGGCTACACCTTC. Protein: CASSLYTDYGYTF.

CDR3 sequence (DNA): TGTGCCAGCAGCCGGGGTGGGGAAGCTTTCTTT. Its protein is CASSRGGEAFF. The chain combines TRBV7-8 with TRBJ1-1; D is undetermined. This CDR3 is built from 11 residues. The V end lost 5 bases, the J end lost 8 bases, and 9 bases lay between the germline ends. CDR1 SGHVS and CDR2 FQNEAQ come from the germline V gene.

This chain uses TRBV7-9 with TRBJ2-3; D may be TRBD1 or TRBD2 (5 bases each). Germline assignment: CDR1 SEHNR and CDR2 FQNEAQ (reference sequence). This CDR3 has 18 residues. V lost 5 bases and J 2 bases, leaving 23 bases between the germline ends. The CDR3 protein is CASSPPILLGVNTDTQYF. The CDR3 bases are TGTGCCAGCAGCCCCCCCATCCTGCTGGGGGTTAACACAGATACGCAGTATTTT.

This clone qualifies as medium-sized. At one boundary the junction diverges from the germline segment, which might be a read error. The gene calls are TRBV7-9 and TRBJ2-1; TRBD1 is a possible D gene (7 bases). The germline CDR1 and CDR2 sequences are SEHNR and FQNEAQ (reference sequence). The CDR3 is made up of 12 amino acids. The CDR3 DNA follows: TGCACTTCAGGGGGGAGCTACAATGAGCAGTTCTTC. Encoded protein: CTSGGSYNEQFF.

The chain has TRBV7-2 and TRBJ2-5; TRBD1 matches at 7 bases. This CDR3 region has 15 residues. Germline trimming cut 5 bases from V and 6 bases from J; bases unmatched to any gene: 12. CDR1 is SGHTA, CDR2 FQGNSA, per germline. The chain's CDR3 is CASSLMGQKRKTQYF. CDR3 DNA sequence: TGTGCCAGCAGCCTTATGGGACAGAAGAGGAAGACCCAGTACTTC.

The chain is built from TRBV6-5 and TRBJ1-1, with 7 positions matching TRBD1. The CDR3 is made up of 15 amino acids. V dropped 5 bases and J dropped 5; count of bases not matched to a gene: 11. Germline lookup yields CDR1 MNHEY and CDR2 SVGAGI. The CDR3 DNA follows: TGTGCCAGCAGTCCAAGCGAGACAGGGCGGACTGAAGCTTTCTTT. Its translation is CASSPSETGRTEAFF.

This clone was observed once. The V call is TRBV6-1, the J call TRBJ2-2; D gene unclear. Germline assignment: CDR1 MNHNS and CDR2 SASEGT. Trimming took off 8 bases at V and 1 base at J, with 14 bases between the two ends. The CDR3 is 15 residues long. The CDR3 nucleotides are TGTGCCAGCCAACCTACTGGACGGAACACCGGGGAGCTGTTTTTT. Its protein product is CASQPTGRNTGELFF.